These 30 T cell receptor beta chains were all obtained from the same sample, sequenced in a study of PD-1 blockade in classical Hodgkin lymphoma. Profiled with immunoSEQ multiplex PCR; TCRdb holds only in-frame clones, not every one. This table has about 44,000 clones, 66% appearing once. Time point indicated: cycle 4 day 1 (C4D1), after 5 to 7 weeks of nivolumab. Autologous stem cell transplantation was followed by relapse in every patient, and brentuximab vedotin exposure varied. Sample: peripheral blood mononuclear cells (PBMCs), taken before the fourth cycle of nivolumab. These receptors were obtained from a human donor with classical Hodgkin lymphoma.

V gene TRBV25-1 combines with J gene TRBJ2-7; TRBD2 is a possible D gene (5 bases). Between the trimmed V and J ends, which lost 5 bases and 6 bases, there was a span of 17 bases. CDR3 length: 14 amino acids. The V gene's germline CDR1 is MGHDK and CDR2 SYGVNS. The CDR3 nucleotides are TGTGCCAGCAGTCCCGTAGGCCCCCGGGGCGAGCAGTACTTC. Translation: CASSPVGPRGEQYF.

CDR3 protein: CASSRTGTGGYEQYF. The CDR3 region has the DNA TGTGCCAGCAGCAGAACCGGGACAGGGGGCTACGAGCAGTACTTC. The chain employs TRBV7-9 and TRBJ2-7; 11 bases map to TRBD1. The CDR3 runs 15 residues. The germline V gene encodes CDR1 SEHNR and CDR2 FQNEAQ (reference sequence). V trimming: 5 bases; J trimming: 3 bases; junction bases outside the gene matches: 6.

V and J are TRBV27 and TRBJ1-6, with 9 bases that match TRBD1. CDR3 length: 17 amino acids. V lost 6 bases, J lost 1 base, and 7 bases stayed unmatched. The germline V gene encodes CDR1 MNHEY and CDR2 SMNVEV (reference sequence). The CDR3 bases are TGTGCCAGCAGCTACGGACAGGGGTTTTCCTATAATTCACCCCTCCACTTT. This translates into CASSYGQGFSYNSPLHF.

About this clone itself: At the DNA level, this CDR3 is encoded by other sequences in the same sample as well. V gene TRBV5-6 combines with J gene TRBJ2-3, with 9 nucleotides matching TRBD2. The CDR3 covers 15 residues. CDR1 and CDR2 from the germline V gene are SGHDT and YYEEEE. V gave up 0 bases and J gave up 1 base; unmatched junction bases: 0. DNA for the CDR3: TGTGCCAGCAGCTTGGTAGCGGGGGGCACAGATACGCAGTATTTT. Its translation is CASSLVAGGTDTQYF.

The chain links TRBV20-1 to TRBJ2-7, with D uncertain. V lost 6 bases and J 0 bases, leaving 3 bases between the germline ends. This CDR3 has 10 amino acids. The V gene's germline CDR1 is DFQATT and CDR2 SNEGSKA (reference sequence). The CDR3 loop is CSALSYEQYF. The CDR3 nucleotides read TGCAGTGCCCTCTCCTACGAGCAGTACTTC.

This clone occurred a few times. V gene TRBV7-9 combines with J gene TRBJ1-2; D uncertain. Trimming left V 1 base short and J 4 bases short, with 10 bases between. CDR1 is SEHNR and CDR2 is FQNEAQ in the germline V gene (reference sequence). This CDR3 is built from 14 residues. CDR3 protein: CASSLGWGAYGYTF. CDR3 nucleotide sequence: TGTGCCAGCAGCTTAGGGTGGGGAGCCTATGGCTACACCTTC. The entire variable domain, with the rest obtained from reference TRBV7-9 and TRBJ1-2, is as follows: DTGVSQNPRHKITKRGQNVTFRCDPISEHNRLYWYRQTLGQGPEFLTYFQNEAQLEKSRLLSDRFSAERPKGSFSTLEIQRTEQGDSAMYLCASSLGWGAYGYTFGSGTRLTVV.

The chain has TRBV5-6 and TRBJ1-5; possibly TRBD1 for D (5 bases). The length of the CDR3 is 15 residues. The V gene's germline CDR1 is SGHDT and CDR2 YYEEEE. The V end lost 0 bases, the J end lost 4 bases, and 11 bases lay between the germline ends. CDR3 protein: CASSLGDLGNQPQHF. For the CDR3, the DNA is TGTGCCAGCAGCTTGGGGGACTTAGGGAATCAGCCCCAGCATTTT.

V is TRBV19 and J is TRBJ2-1; D might be TRBD1 (7 bases). The CDR3 is 14 residues long. V was cut by 4 bases and J by 8 bases, with 15 bases left in between. CDR1 is LNHDA and CDR2 is SQIVND in the germline V gene (reference sequence). This CDR3 is CASSNRPGGHEQFF. For the CDR3, the DNA is TGTGCCAGTAGTAACCGTCCAGGGGGGCATGAGCAGTTCTTC.

This clone has a single count. J is TRBJ2-5 and V is TRBV18; D ambiguous. The V gene lost 3 bases and the J gene lost 5 bases, with 10 bases spanning the gap. CDR1 is KGHSH and CDR2 is LQKENI in the germline V gene. The CDR3 loop spans 13 amino acids. The CDR3 sequence: CASSPGVMETQYF. The CDR3 DNA sequence: TGTGCCAGCTCACCGGGCGTCATGGAGACCCAGTACTTC. The full variable domain, completed using reference TRBV18 and TRBJ2-5, is NAGVMQNPRHLVRRRGQEARLRCSPMKGHSHVYWYRQLPEEGLKFMVYLQKENIIDESGMPKERFSAEFPKEGPSILRIQQVVRGDSAAYFCASSPGVMETQYFGPGTRLLVL.

This sequence joins TRBV6-6 and TRBJ1-1; 7 bases match TRBD1. Trimming removed 2 bases from V and 2 bases from J; junction bases left unmatched: 2. The CDR3 totals 14 residues. The germline gives CDR1 MNHNY, CDR2 SVGAGI (reference sequence). The CDR3 bases are TGTGCCAGCAGTTACGGGGACAGAAACACTGAAGCTTTCTTT. It codes for CASSYGDRNTEAFF.

This chain uses TRBV18 with TRBJ1-1; D call uncertain. With 3 bases removed from V and 11 bases from J, the gap between germline ends came to 16 bases. Germline CDR1 reads KGHSH; CDR2 reads LQKENI. The CDR3 has 13 amino acids. The CDR3 protein is CASSPSDRSAAFF. CDR3 in DNA: TGTGCCAGCTCACCCTCGGACCGGTCGGCGGCTTTCTTT.

In this sample, this clone is medium-sized. The chain joins TRBV27 to TRBJ1-4; D is undetermined. This CDR3 comprises 18 residues. V lost 0 bases and J lost 0, with 14 bases in between. Germline lookup yields CDR1 MNHEY and CDR2 SMNVEV (reference sequence). The CDR3 nucleotides read TGTGCCAGCAGTTTATCGGAGAGGGTTTACCCAACTAATGAAAAACTGTTTTTT. Amino acids: CASSLSERVYPTNEKLFF.

This clone has more than one count but fewer than ten. The rearrangement uses TRBV30 and TRBJ2-3, with TRBD2 as a possible D gene (6 bases). The germline gives CDR1 GTSNPN, CDR2 SVGIG (reference sequence). This CDR3 contains 15 residues. V shed 4 bases and J shed 0 bases, with 14 bases lying between them. CDR3 residues: CAWTMGLLSTDTQYF. CDR3 coding DNA: TGTGCCTGGACTATGGGACTCTTAAGCACAGATACGCAGTATTTT.

The chain couples TRBV5-1 to TRBJ2-3, with a tentative D call TRBD2 (5 bases). V was trimmed by 6 bases and J by 5 bases, leaving 13 bases between them. CDR1 is SGHRS and CDR2 is YFSETQ in the germline V gene. The CDR3 is made up of 13 amino acids. The DNA for the CDR3 is TGCGCCAGCACCTCGGACCGGGAAGATACGCAGTATTTT. Translating it yields CASTSDREDTQYF.

The chain uses TRBV7-9 and TRBJ1-1; TRBD1 agrees at 7 bases. Germline CDR1 and CDR2: SEHNR and FQNEAQ (reference sequence). This CDR3 spans 14 amino acids. The J segment lost 4 bases and the V segment lost 2 bases, leaving 4 bases of the junction unmatched. The CDR3 is CASSLLAGGTEAFF. In nucleotides, the CDR3 is TGTGCCAGCAGCTTATTGGCAGGGGGCACTGAAGCTTTCTTT.

J is TRBJ2-3 and V is TRBV7-2, with TRBD2 matching over 16 bases. The CDR3 has 18 residues. After removal of 5 bases from V and 6 bases from J, the junction contained 11 bases not matched to a gene. Per germline, CDR1 SGHTA and CDR2 FQGNSA. The CDR3: CASSPSGLAGGWGDTQYF. CDR3 bases: TGTGCCAGCAGCCCCTCGGGACTAGCGGGAGGGTGGGGGGATACGCAGTATTTT.

The chain joins TRBV2 to TRBJ2-4; 7 bases map to TRBD2. This CDR3 has 12 residues. V lost 4 bases and J lost 15; bases outside the gene matches: 9. Germline V gene data show CDR1 as SNHLY and CDR2 as FYNNEI. The chain's CDR3 is CASSVGGPQGYF. As DNA, the CDR3 is TGTGCCAGCAGTGTGGGAGGGCCCCAGGGGTACTTC.

This clone was picked up a small number of times. Different DNA sequences within this sample yield the same CDR3. V is TRBV5-1 and J is TRBJ1-3; unclear D gene. V was pared by 0 bases and J by 1 base, with 5 bases between. Germline V lookup: CDR1 SGHRS, CDR2 YFSETQ. The length of the CDR3 is 14 residues. The CDR3 sequence is CASSLDGSGNTIYF. For the CDR3, the DNA is TGCGCCAGCAGCTTGGACGGGTCTGGAAACACCATATATTTT.

V is TRBV7-9 and J is TRBJ2-3, with D hard to call. Looked up from germline, CDR1 is SEHNR and CDR2 is FQNEAQ (reference sequence). V lost 3 bases, J lost 6 bases, and 4 bases lay in between. The CDR3 is 11 residues long. CDR3 sequence reads: CASSLWDTQYF. The DNA for the CDR3 is TGTGCCAGCAGCTTGTGGGATACGCAGTATTTT.

The V call is TRBV5-8, the J call TRBJ2-2, with 7 bases aligning to TRBD2. The CDR3 extends over 14 amino acids. Germline CDR1 reads SGHTS; CDR2 reads YDEGEE. J gave up 8 bases and V 2 bases, and 6 bases lay outside the gene matches. This chain's CDR3 is CASSFGTMYGELFF. In nucleotides, the CDR3 is TGTGCCAGCAGCTTCGGGACTATGTATGGGGAGCTGTTTTTT. Drawing the rest from reference TRBV5-8 and TRBJ2-2, the complete variable domain is EAGVTQSPTHLIKTRGQQATLRCSPISGHTSVYWYQQALGLGLQFLLWYDEGEERNRGNFPPRFSGRQFPNYSSELNVNALELEDSALYLCASSFGTMYGELFFGEGSRLTVL.

This clone was counted only a few times. The V call is TRBV5-1, the J call TRBJ1-6; perhaps TRBD1 as D (5 bases). CDR1 is SGHRS and CDR2 is YFSETQ in the germline V gene. CDR3 size: 15 residues. Trimming took 1 base from V and 5 from J, leaving 10 bases between them. The CDR3 coding sequence is TGCGCCAGCAGCTTGCAGGGCGGAAATAATTCACCCCTCCACTTT. Protein: CASSLQGGNNSPLHF.

This clone has only a few counts. The gene calls are TRBV7-2 and TRBJ2-2; D gene unclear. Per germline, CDR1 SGHTA and CDR2 FQGNSA. V lost 1 base, J lost 7 bases, and 10 bases lay in between. The CDR3 consists of 14 residues. CDR3 sequence: CASSLGLYRGELFF. The CDR3 DNA reads TGTGCCAGCAGCTTAGGTCTGTATCGCGGGGAGCTGTTTTTT.

The J gene is TRBJ2-3, the V gene TRBV25-1; a weak D match, TRBD1 (5 bases). This CDR3 contains 17 residues. Per the germline V gene, CDR1 is MGHDK and CDR2 is SYGVNS. V lost 4 bases to trimming and J lost 0 bases, with 17 bases between them. The CDR3 region is CASSGPGIRSSTDTQYF. The DNA of the CDR3 is TGTGCCAGCAGTGGCCCAGGGATACGGTCTAGCACAGATACGCAGTATTTT.

V usage is TRBV27 and J usage is TRBJ2-7, with TRBD1 identical over 9 bases. CDR3 length equals 14 residues. With 5 bases clipped from V and 3 bases from J, the junction kept 5 bases outside the gene matches. CDR1 and CDR2 from the germline V gene are MNHEY and SMNVEV (reference sequence). The CDR3 protein is CASSQPGQGYEQYF. The CDR3 DNA reads TGTGCCAGCAGTCAACCGGGACAGGGCTACGAGCAGTACTTC.

The rearrangement joins TRBV10-2 to TRBJ2-3; 7 bases map to TRBD2. The trim removed 9 bases at V and 3 bases at J, leaving 9 bases unmatched. CDR3 length: 14 residues. Germline assignment: CDR1 WSHSY and CDR2 SAAADI. The CDR3 nucleotides are TGCGCCAGTAACCCCACGGGGGGTACAGATACGCAGTATTTT. This sequence encodes CASNPTGGTDTQYF.

The chain is built from TRBV2 and TRBJ2-7, with D tentatively TRBD2 (5 bases). CDR1 and CDR2 from the germline V gene are SNHLY and FYNNEI. CDR3 length equals 17 residues. V was pared by 0 bases and J by 3 bases, with 18 bases between. The CDR3 spells CASSEARALKVYYEQYF. The CDR3 DNA sequence: TGTGCCAGCAGTGAAGCGCGGGCCTTAAAGGTATACTACGAGCAGTACTTC.

This clone was found a few times. The genes are TRBV4-1 and TRBJ2-1; 9 nucleotides line up with TRBD2. The CDR3 length is 16 residues. CDR1 and CDR2 from the germline V gene are MGHRA and YSYEKL. The V segment lost 0 bases and the J segment 5 bases; nucleotides outside the gene matches: 5. For the CDR3, the DNA is TGCGCCAGCAGCCAAGATGTCAGCGGGGGGAACAATGAGCAGTTCTTC. Protein: CASSQDVSGGNNEQFF.

CDR3: CASSLTGEEKLFF. The CDR3 coding sequence is TGTGCCAGCAGCTTAACCGGTGAGGAAAAACTGTTTTTT. V gene TRBV7-8 combines with J gene TRBJ1-4; no firm D call. From germline, CDR1 is SGHVS and CDR2 FQNEAQ. Trimming removed 2 bases at V and 8 bases at J, with 9 bases between. This CDR3 has 13 amino acids.

The V call is TRBV6-5, the J call TRBJ2-6; 10 bases fit TRBD1. The V and J ends lost 9 bases and 1 base, in that order; junction bases with no gene match: 3. The CDR3 consists of 15 residues. Germline lookup yields CDR1 MNHEY and CDR2 SVGAGI. CDR3 nucleotides: TGTGCCAGGACAGGGGGCGATTCTGGGGCCAACGTCCTGACTTTC. Translating it yields CARTGGDSGANVLTF.

The chain is built from TRBV28 and TRBJ1-6; a weak D match, TRBD1 (6 bases). V gave up 5 bases and J gave up 14 bases, with 13 bases separating them. The germline V gene has CDR1 MDHEN and CDR2 SYDVKM. The CDR3 runs 12 residues. CDR3 nucleotide sequence: TGTGCCAGCAGTCCCCTAAGGGGGACCCTCCACTTT. Translated: CASSPLRGTLHF.